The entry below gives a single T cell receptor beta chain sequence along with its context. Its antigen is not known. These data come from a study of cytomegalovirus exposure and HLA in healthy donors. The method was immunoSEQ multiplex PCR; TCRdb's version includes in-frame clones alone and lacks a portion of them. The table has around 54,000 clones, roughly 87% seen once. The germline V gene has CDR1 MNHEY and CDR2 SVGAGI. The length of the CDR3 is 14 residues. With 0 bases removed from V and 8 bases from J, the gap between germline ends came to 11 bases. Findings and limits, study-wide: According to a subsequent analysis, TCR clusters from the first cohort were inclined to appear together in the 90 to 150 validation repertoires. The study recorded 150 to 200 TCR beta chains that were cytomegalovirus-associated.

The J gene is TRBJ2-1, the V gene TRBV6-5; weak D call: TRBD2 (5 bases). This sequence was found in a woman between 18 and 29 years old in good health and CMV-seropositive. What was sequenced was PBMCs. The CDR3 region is CASSYSPGRDEQFF. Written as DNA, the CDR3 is TGTGCCAGCAGTTACTCCCCCGGGCGGGATGAGCAGTTCTTC.